This TCR beta chain comes out of a study of sequential checkpoint blockade in melanoma. Libraries were prepared by immunoSEQ multiplex PCR; TCRdb keeps only in-frame clonotypes and omits some of them. Altogether fewer than 50,000 clones are present, about 88% being singletons, with the ten largest covering roughly 12%. Regarding treatment: randomized to nivolumab then ipilimumab (arm A) or the reverse (arm B). DNA-damaging chemotherapy had not been given to any patient beforehand. PBMC sorting kept live CD3+CD8+ cells without CD19 or CD56. This CDR3 has 14 amino acids. Trimming left V 1 base short and J 7 bases short, with 10 bases between. The germline V gene encodes CDR1 SEHNR and CDR2 FQNEAQ (reference sequence).

The chain combines TRBV7-9 with TRBJ1-4; D perhaps matches TRBD1 (5 bases). The sequences come from CD8+ T cells sorted from blood (inferred from file names), collected from a patient given nivolumab and ipilimumab in sequence. The TCR comes from a human donor with melanoma. The CDR3 loop is CASSLGGGGEKLFF. CDR3 sequence (DNA): TGTGCCAGCAGCTTAGGCGGGGGAGGTGAAAAACTGTTTTTT.